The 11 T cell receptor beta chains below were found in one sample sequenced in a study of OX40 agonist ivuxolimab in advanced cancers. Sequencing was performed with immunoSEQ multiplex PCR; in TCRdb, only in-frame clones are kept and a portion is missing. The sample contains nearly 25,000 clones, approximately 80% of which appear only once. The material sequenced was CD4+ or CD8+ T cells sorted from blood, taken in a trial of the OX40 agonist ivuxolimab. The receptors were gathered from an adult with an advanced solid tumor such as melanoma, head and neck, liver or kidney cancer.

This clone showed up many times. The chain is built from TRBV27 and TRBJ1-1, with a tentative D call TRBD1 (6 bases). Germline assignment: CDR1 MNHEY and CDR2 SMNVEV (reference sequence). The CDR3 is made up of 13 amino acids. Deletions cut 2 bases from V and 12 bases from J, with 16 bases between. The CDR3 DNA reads TGTGCCAGCAGTTTACTGGACAGACCTCGAACTTTCTTT. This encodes CASSLLDRPRTFF.

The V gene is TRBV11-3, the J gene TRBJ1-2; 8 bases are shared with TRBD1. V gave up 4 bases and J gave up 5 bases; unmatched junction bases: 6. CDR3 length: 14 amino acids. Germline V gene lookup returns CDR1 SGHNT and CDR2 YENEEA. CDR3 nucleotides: TGTGCCAGCAGCTACGGGACAGGAGAATATGGCTACACCTTC. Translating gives CASSYGTGEYGYTF.

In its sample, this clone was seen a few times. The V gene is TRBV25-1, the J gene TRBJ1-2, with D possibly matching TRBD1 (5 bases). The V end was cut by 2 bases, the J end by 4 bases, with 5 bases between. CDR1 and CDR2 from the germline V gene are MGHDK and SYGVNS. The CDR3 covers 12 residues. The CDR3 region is CASSEGGYGYTF. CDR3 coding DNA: TGTGCCAGCAGTGAAGGGGGCTATGGCTACACCTTC.

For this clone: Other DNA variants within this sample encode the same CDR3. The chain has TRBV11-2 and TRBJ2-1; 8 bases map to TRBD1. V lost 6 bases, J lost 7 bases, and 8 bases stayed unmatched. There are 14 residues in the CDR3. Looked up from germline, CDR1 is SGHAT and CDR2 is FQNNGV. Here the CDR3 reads CASSLGTGINEQFF. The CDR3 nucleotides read TGTGCCAGCAGTCTTGGGACAGGAATTAATGAGCAGTTCTTC.

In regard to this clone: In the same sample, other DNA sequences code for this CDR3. The CDR3 protein is CASSLGQGMNTEAFF. The CDR3 DNA sequence: TGCGCCAGCAGCTTGGGCCAGGGGATGAACACTGAAGCTTTCTTT. V and J are TRBV5-1 and TRBJ1-1; weak D call: TRBD1 (6 bases). Germline loops: CDR1 SGHRS, CDR2 YFSETQ. V lost 0 bases and J 0 bases, leaving 9 bases between the germline ends. The CDR3 consists of 15 residues. Looking up the rest from reference TRBV5-1 and TRBJ1-1 gives the full variable domain: KAGVTQTPRYLIKTRGQQVTLSCSPISGHRSVSWYQQTPGQGLQFLFEYFSETQRNKGNFPGRFSGRQFSNSRSEMNVSTLELGDSALYLCASSLGQGMNTEAFFGQGTRLTVV.

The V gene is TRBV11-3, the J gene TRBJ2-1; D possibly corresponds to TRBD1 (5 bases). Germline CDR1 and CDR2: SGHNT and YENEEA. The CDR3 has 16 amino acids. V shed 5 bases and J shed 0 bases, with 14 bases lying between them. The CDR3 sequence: CASSQGGRFSYNEQFF. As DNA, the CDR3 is TGTGCCAGCAGCCAGGGCGGACGGTTCTCCTACAATGAGCAGTTCTTC.

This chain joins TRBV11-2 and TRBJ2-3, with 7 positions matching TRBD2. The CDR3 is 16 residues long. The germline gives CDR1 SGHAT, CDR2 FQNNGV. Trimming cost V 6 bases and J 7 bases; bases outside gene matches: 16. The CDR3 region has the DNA TGTGCCAGCAGTCCGCCCGGGACTACGGTGGGGAATACGCAGTATTTT. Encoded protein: CASSPPGTTVGNTQYF.

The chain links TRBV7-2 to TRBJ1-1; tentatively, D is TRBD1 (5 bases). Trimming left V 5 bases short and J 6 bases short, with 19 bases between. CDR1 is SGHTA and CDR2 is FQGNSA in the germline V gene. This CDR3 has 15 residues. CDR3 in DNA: TGTGCCAGCAGCCAGAGACAGCCGGCGCTTGCTGAAGCTTTCTTT. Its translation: CASSQRQPALAEAFF.

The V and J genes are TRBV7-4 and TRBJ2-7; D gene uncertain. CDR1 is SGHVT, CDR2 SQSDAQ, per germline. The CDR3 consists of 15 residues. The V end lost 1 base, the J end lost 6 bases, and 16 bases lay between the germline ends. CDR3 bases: TGTGCCAGCAGCTTAGAATTCGGTCTAGACACCGAGCAGTACTTC. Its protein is CASSLEFGLDTEQYF. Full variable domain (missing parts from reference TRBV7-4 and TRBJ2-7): GAGVSQSPRYKVAKRGRDVALRCDSISGHVTLYWYRQTLGQGSEVLTYSQSDAQRDKSGRPSGRFSAERPERSVSTLKIQRTEQGDSAVYLCASSLEFGLDTEQYFGPGTRLTVT.

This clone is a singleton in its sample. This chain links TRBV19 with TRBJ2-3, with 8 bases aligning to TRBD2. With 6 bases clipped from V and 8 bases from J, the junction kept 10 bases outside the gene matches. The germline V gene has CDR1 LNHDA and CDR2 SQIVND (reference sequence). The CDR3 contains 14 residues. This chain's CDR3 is CASRERELRSTQYF. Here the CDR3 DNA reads TGTGCCAGTAGGGAGCGGGAGTTGAGGAGTACGCAGTATTTT.

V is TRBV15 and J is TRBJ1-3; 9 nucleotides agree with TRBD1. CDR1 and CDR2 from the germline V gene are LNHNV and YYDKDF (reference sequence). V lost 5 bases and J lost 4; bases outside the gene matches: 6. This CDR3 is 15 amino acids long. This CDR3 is CATSPRDRDGNTIYF. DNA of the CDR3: TGTGCCACCAGCCCCCGGGACAGGGACGGAAACACCATATATTTT.